The 10 T cell receptor beta chains in this list originate from one sample, sequenced in a study of regulatory T cells in long-lasting Graves disease. Building the TCR beta libraries relied on iRepertoire HTBI primers, and CDR3 regions underwent Arm-PCR. TCRdb itself ran the multiplex PCR reads through MiXCR, one entry per CDR3 protein. The table includes some 250,000 distinct CDR3 sequences, around 19% detected once. Sample time point: newly diagnosed GD, antithyroid drugs for less than 3 months. TCR sequences were obtained from RNA taken from PBMCs. In addition, the sample was reused for a study of T cells in Graves' hyperthyroidism and ophthalmopathy.

Sequenced here: peripheral blood mononuclear cells (PBMCs), sampled at new diagnosis, from a patient treated with antithyroid drugs. The receptors were gathered from a woman aged 30 to 39 with Graves disease.

J is TRBJ1-1 and V is TRBV28; perhaps TRBD1 as D (5 bases). V lost 9 bases and J 2 bases, leaving 13 bases between the germline ends. Germline CDR1 MDHEN, CDR2 SYDVKM. This CDR3 has 13 amino acids. In DNA form, the CDR3 reads TGTGCCAGTACCCGGGGGATAAACACTGAAGCTTTCTTT. Translating it yields CASTRGINTEAFF.

V and J are TRBV9 and TRBJ2-5; 12 nucleotides line up with TRBD2. The J segment lost 0 bases and the V segment lost 2 bases, leaving 8 bases of the junction unmatched. The CDR3 covers 18 residues. CDR1 is SGDLS and CDR2 is YYNGEE in the germline V gene. The CDR3 nucleotides read TGTGCCAGCAGCGTTACTCCGACTAGCGGGGGAGACCAAGAGACCCAGTACTTC. It is translated as CASSVTPTSGGDQETQYF.

This clonotype was found a few times. The chain carries TRBV4-1 and TRBJ1-2; TRBD1 agrees at 7 bases. Germline values: CDR1 MGHRA, CDR2 YSYEKL. V was pared by 4 bases and J by 8 bases, with 10 bases of the junction left unmatched. The CDR3 has 14 residues. The CDR3 reads CASSLIGGLGGYTF. The CDR3 region has the DNA TGCGCCAGCAGCCTGATAGGGGGCTTGGGCGGCTACACCTTC.

This clonotype has a count of ten or more. This chain links TRBV18 with TRBJ2-7, with a possible D match to TRBD1 (5 bases). Looked up from germline, CDR1 is KGHSH and CDR2 is LQKENI. This CDR3 is 15 amino acids long. V dropped 3 bases and J dropped 2 bases, with 14 bases sitting between them. In DNA form, the CDR3 reads TGTGCCAGCTCACCGGTCCGCGACAGACCCTACGAGCAGTACTTC. It translates to CASSPVRDRPYEQYF. The variable domain in full, with the rest retrieved from reference TRBV18 and TRBJ2-7, is NAGVMQNPRHLVRRRGQEARLRCSPMKGHSHVYWYRQLPEEGLKFMVYLQKENIIDESGMPKERFSAEFPKEGPSILRIQQVVRGDSAAYFCASSPVRDRPYEQYFGPGTRLTVT.

In its sample, this clonotype was seen many times. The chain carries TRBV10-2 and TRBJ2-7, with D possibly being TRBD1 (6 bases). Trimming shortened V by 6 bases and J by 5 bases, and 17 bases separated the two germline ends. This CDR3 region has 14 residues. CDR1 is WSHSY, CDR2 SAAADI, per germline. CDR3: CASRLDRRPHEQYF. CDR3 sequence (DNA): TGCGCCAGCAGACTCGACAGGAGGCCCCACGAGCAGTACTTC.

With respect to this clonotype: Just one base apart from a much larger clone, this may be a read error. V usage is TRBV13 and J usage is TRBJ2-7; 7 positions agree with TRBD1. The V gene end was trimmed by 2 bases and the J gene end by 2 bases; junction bases not matched to a gene: 9. Germline CDR1 reads PRHDT; CDR2 reads FYEKMQ (reference sequence). The CDR3 consists of 16 residues. Here the CDR3 reads CASSLIPEQGTYEQYF. The DNA of the CDR3 is TGTGCCAGCAGCTTAATCCCCGAACAGGGGACCTACGAGCAGTACTTC.

This chain joins TRBV6-1 and TRBJ1-2, with D possibly matching TRBD1 (5 bases). With 5 bases removed from V and 8 bases from J, the gap between germline ends came to 21 bases. The CDR3 runs 15 residues. In germline, CDR1 is MNHNS, CDR2 SASEGT. DNA for the CDR3: TGTGCCAGCAGTAATTCACGGACAACCTTTGGCGGCTACACCTTC. Translating it yields CASSNSRTTFGGYTF.

The genes are TRBV7-8 and TRBJ2-2, with unresolved D. This CDR3 contains 16 residues. The V gene's germline CDR1 is SGHVS and CDR2 FQNEAQ. Deletions cut 4 bases from V and 1 base from J, with 13 bases between. In DNA form, the CDR3 reads TGTGCCAGCAGCTACGCGGTAACGTTGAACACCGGGGAGCTGTTTTTT. It translates to CASSYAVTLNTGELFF. Drawing the rest from reference TRBV7-8 and TRBJ2-2, the complete variable domain is GAGVSQSPRYKVAKRGQDVALRCDPISGHVSLFWYQQALGQGPEFLTYFQNEAQLDKSGLPSDRFFAERPEGSVSTLKIQRTQQEDSAVYLCASSYAVTLNTGELFFGEGSRLTVL.

There are many counts of this clonotype. The chain joins TRBV7-2 to TRBJ2-5, with D uncertain. Germline CDR1 SGHTA, CDR2 FQGNSA. Trimming stripped 6 bases from V and 1 base from J, with 15 bases between. CDR3 length: 15 amino acids. CDR3: CASSIVVLSQETQYF. The DNA for the CDR3 is TGTGCCAGCAGTATTGTAGTTCTCTCCCAAGAGACCCAGTACTTC.

This clonotype was observed at least ten times. The V call is TRBV11-2, the J call TRBJ2-5, with a possible D match to TRBD2 (6 bases). From germline, CDR1 is SGHAT and CDR2 FQNNGV. The CDR3 is made up of 18 amino acids. The V end lost 3 bases, the J end lost 4 bases, and 24 bases lay between the germline ends. The CDR3, as DNA: TGTGCCAGCAGCTTGCACCACCCCAATGACCAGGGAGGAGAGACCCAGTACTTC. As protein: CASSLHHPNDQGGETQYF.